Sequencing of this T cell receptor (beta chain) was carried out in a study of CD8+ T cells in alopecia areata (dated by TCRdb to between 2017 and 2018). At the level of the whole study: The treated patients, all with moderate-to-severe alopecia areata, were enrolled in an open-label pilot trial of oral tofacitinib given at 5 to 10 mg twice daily. Scalp clonality was compared across normal scalp (n=4), patchy alopecia areata scalp (n=8), and alopecia totalis/universalis scalp (n=8). Human TCRbeta sequencing covered scalp tissue and sorted CD4+ and CD8+ peripheral blood T cells from patchy and totalis/universalis alopecia areata patients and healthy controls. Tofacitinib was given for 6 to 18 months, followed by 6 months of follow-up off drug to assess delayed response and recurrence. The RNA source kit depended on sample type: the PAXgene miRNA kit for fixed scalp, the miRNeasy kit for PBMCs, and the RNeasy kit for mouse skin. Amplification of TCRbeta CDR3 regions was done by immunoSEQ multiplex PCR using 35 Vbeta forward primers and 13 Jbeta reverse primers. The SALT score, which quantifies the percentage of affected scalp surface area, was used to measure disease severity in treated patients. High-throughput TCRbeta sequencing was used to examine T cell clonal expansion in alopecia areata in both the C3H/HeJ mouse model and human patients. Biopsies were taken from tofacitinib-treated patients at baseline and again at 4 and 24 weeks into treatment, and several of those patients also had a later scalp biopsy. Results the study describes overall, beyond this receptor: Scalp TCR repertoire analysis is complicated because resident alphabeta T cells in normal human skin are also sequenced, whereas mouse skin is dominated by gammadelta T cells. Tofacitinib significantly lowered scalp clonality and the number of expanded CD8+ clones among the top 100 scalp clones. Because the treated cohort was small and had only one nonresponder, larger studies are needed to examine links between baseline CD8+ expansion and response. Higher clonality and more expanded CD8+ clones were observed in lesional scalp than in normal scalp, particularly in alopecia totalis/universalis, a finding suggestive of antigenic drive. TCR sequences shared between patients were less clear than in mice, possibly partly because of HLA diversity in the patient population. During tofacitinib treatment, many expanded lesional clones stuck around in both scalp and blood, and this persistence may partly explain why relapse happens after treatment is stopped.

Library prep was done by the immunoSEQ multiplex PCR assay. To provide template for TCR sequencing, every sample had RNA extracted and reverse transcribed into cDNA. SuperScript III was used for first-strand cDNA synthesis, primed with a 2:1 mix of oligo-dT and random hexamers. A synthetic immune receptor repertoire was used to assess amplification bias, and residual bias was removed computationally. The authors processed their data as follows. Raw reads were preprocessed to remove errors, and CDR3 was defined according to IMGT conventions as the region from the conserved cysteine to phenylalanine. Clonality was computed by normalizing Shannon entropy by log2 of the number of productive unique TCRs and subtracting the result from 1. Whether scalp clones were CD4 or CD8 was inferred by matching scalp TCRbeta sequences against CD4 and CD8 repertoires sorted from blood. TCRdb stores this immuneACCESS table with in-frame sequences only. Part of the clones is absent; in the studies checked, under half of the shortfall reflects unresolved V genes, and no reason is known for the rest. V and J calls and clone size are copied from that table; D and trimming were computed from the DNA. For this sample the table gives 210,000 or so clones, of which over 60% were detected only once. Of the sample, 1.2% is held by the ten largest clones.

This clone was recorded only once. This clone's antigen is unknown. Per-base quality was not reported, and no clone a single base away is much larger than it. The germline V gene provides CDR1 MGHDK and CDR2 SYGVNS. Its CDR3 holds 13 amino acids, cysteine through phenylalanine. Of all the DNA, just the CDR3 is kept, 39 bases in frame from base 1. Between the V and J ends, shortened by 5 bases and 2 bases respectively, the junction contains 9 bases. The treatment or condition tag for this specimen amounts to: oral pan-JAK inhibitor, 5-10 mg twice daily. From alopecia areata patients, peripheral blood was collected along with lesional scalp punch biopsies. After PBMCs were isolated by density centrifugation and stained for CD3, CD4 and CD8, a FACSAria was used to sort CD4+ and CD8+ T cells.

This specimen was CD4+ T cells sorted from blood, taken at approximately week 42, from a patient treated with tofacitinib. The receptor was derived from a human donor with alopecia areata. The V and J genes are TRBV25-1 and TRBJ1-2; no confident D gene assignment can be made. This receptor has the CDR3 CASSLTANYGYTF. In nucleotide form, the sequence is TGTGCCAGCAGTTTAACAGCCAACTATGGCTACACCTTC.